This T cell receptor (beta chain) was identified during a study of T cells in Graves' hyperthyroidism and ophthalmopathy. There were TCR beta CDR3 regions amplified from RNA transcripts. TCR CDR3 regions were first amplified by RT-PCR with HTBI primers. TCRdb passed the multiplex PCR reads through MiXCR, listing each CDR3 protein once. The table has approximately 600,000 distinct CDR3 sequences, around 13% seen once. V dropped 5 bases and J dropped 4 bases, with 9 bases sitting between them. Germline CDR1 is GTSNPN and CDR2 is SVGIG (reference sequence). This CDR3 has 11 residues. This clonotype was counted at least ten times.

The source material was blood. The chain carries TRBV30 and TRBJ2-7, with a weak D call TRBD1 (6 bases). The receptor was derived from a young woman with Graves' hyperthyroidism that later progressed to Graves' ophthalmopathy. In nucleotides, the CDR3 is TGTGCCTGGGACAGGATGTACGAGCAGTACTTC. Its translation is CAWDRMYEQYF.